Below, 22 T cell receptor beta chains from the same sample are listed, as sequenced in a study of long-term antiretroviral therapy in people with HIV. Researchers report immunoSEQ v3.0 was run at survey level. Some clones are missing from TCRdb's copy, which holds only in-frame ones; the method was immunoSEQ multiplex PCR. The sample has 7,500 to 10,000 clones, roughly 77% seen once; the top ten hold more than 15%. Sequencing was performed on unsorted PBMCs, taken 0.7 years after starting antiretroviral therapy. Every receptor here comes from a man aged 35 to 55 with HIV.

This clone was seen more than once but under ten times. The gene calls are TRBV5-1 and TRBJ1-5, with TRBD1 matching 7 bases. Germline V gene data show CDR1 as SGHRS and CDR2 as YFSETQ. This CDR3 is 14 amino acids long. V shed 4 bases, J shed 2 bases, and the junction held 3 bases outside the gene matches. CDR3: CASSAGTGNQPQHF. The CDR3 region has the DNA TGCGCCAGCAGCGCGGGGACAGGCAATCAGCCCCAGCATTTT.

V is TRBV6-5 and J is TRBJ2-7, with 7 nucleotides matching TRBD1. The V segment lost 0 bases and the J segment 8 bases; nucleotides outside the gene matches: 10. The CDR3 is 15 amino acids. The germline V gene has CDR1 MNHEY and CDR2 SVGAGI. The DNA for the CDR3 is TGTGCCAGCAGTTACTCCGGGACAGAAAAGAGGCAGCAGTACTTC. Residues: CASSYSGTEKRQQYF.

The J gene is TRBJ2-7, the V gene TRBV5-6; tentatively, D is TRBD1 or TRBD2 (7 bases each). The CDR3 loop spans 14 amino acids. V was pared by 2 bases and J by 3 bases, with 12 bases between. Looked up from germline, CDR1 is SGHDT and CDR2 is YYEEEE. CDR3 bases: TGTGCCAGCAGCTTCCAGGGGGGGCACTACGAGCAGTACTTC. Encoded protein: CASSFQGGHYEQYF.

This chain connects TRBV19 to TRBJ1-1, with a tentative D call TRBD1 (5 bases). Trimming removed 6 bases from V and 9 bases from J, with 17 bases in between. CDR1 is LNHDA and CDR2 is SQIVND in the germline V gene (reference sequence). CDR3 length equals 13 residues. Here the CDR3 reads CASRTLPGGKAFF. CDR3 nucleotide sequence: TGTGCCAGTAGGACGCTACCGGGGGGAAAAGCTTTCTTT.

The CDR3 region is CASSIKDSRIAKNIQYF. Written as DNA, the CDR3 is TGTGCCAGTAGTATCAAGGACAGCCGGATAGCCAAAAACATTCAGTACTTC. The V and J genes are TRBV19 and TRBJ2-4; a possible D gene is TRBD1 (6 bases). In germline, CDR1 is LNHDA, CDR2 SQIVND (reference sequence). The CDR3 runs 17 residues. V was cut by 3 bases and J by 0 bases, with 15 bases left in between.

This chain links TRBV5-8 with TRBJ2-2; D possibly corresponds to TRBD2 (6 bases). This CDR3 has 16 amino acids. In germline, CDR1 is SGHTS, CDR2 YDEGEE. The V and J ends lost 4 bases and 2 bases respectively, with 15 bases between them. The CDR3 DNA follows: TGTGCCAGCAGCCCCCTGACTAGAGACAACACCGGGGAGCTGTTTTTT. Translating gives CASSPLTRDNTGELFF.

This chain links TRBV6-4 with TRBJ1-4; 9 positions agree with TRBD1. Germline values: CDR1 MRHNA, CDR2 SNTAGT. The CDR3 spans 14 residues. The junction had 4 bases not matched to a gene; V was cut back by 6 bases and J by 5 bases. As DNA, the CDR3 is TGTGCCAGCAGCCCCGGGACAGGGAATGAAAAACTGTTTTTT. The encoded protein is CASSPGTGNEKLFF.

This chain joins TRBV5-6 and TRBJ1-2, with D unresolved. Trimming pared 0 bases from V and 6 bases from J, leaving 12 bases between. Germline lookup yields CDR1 SGHDT and CDR2 YYEEEE. This CDR3 has 14 amino acids. The CDR3: CASSLAAPSHGYTF. The CDR3 DNA reads as TGTGCCAGCAGCTTGGCCGCCCCTTCGCATGGCTACACCTTC.

The chain has TRBV7-3 and TRBJ2-7; the D is unclear. The CDR3 runs to 15 residues. Germline CDR1 is SGHTA and CDR2 is FQGTGA. V was shortened by 0 bases and J by 3 bases, with 12 bases between the two germline ends. This CDR3 is CASSLTPSEYYEQYF. For the CDR3, the DNA is TGTGCCAGCAGCTTAACCCCGTCAGAGTACTACGAGCAGTACTTC.

This chain connects TRBV19 to TRBJ2-7; 8 bases map to TRBD1. V shed 4 bases, J shed 5 bases, and the junction held 10 bases outside the gene matches. This CDR3 is 15 amino acids long. Germline CDR1 is LNHDA and CDR2 is SQIVND (reference sequence). This chain's CDR3 is CASSTPWDRFNEQYF. The CDR3 region has the DNA TGTGCCAGTAGTACCCCGTGGGACAGGTTTAACGAGCAGTACTTC.

A few counts support this clone. The chain couples TRBV5-6 to TRBJ1-2; TRBD1 might be the D (5 bases). Trimming took 4 bases from V and 1 from J, leaving 11 bases between them. This CDR3 is 14 amino acids long. Germline-derived CDR1 and CDR2 are SGHDT and YYEEEE. CDR3 DNA sequence: TGTGCCAGCAGCCAGGGACCGGATAACTATGGCTACACCTTC. Translating it yields CASSQGPDNYGYTF.

This chain connects TRBV9 to TRBJ1-3, with D maybe TRBD1 (5 bases). Germline-derived CDR1 and CDR2 are SGDLS and YYNGEE. CDR3 size: 14 residues. Trimming left V 0 bases short and J 2 bases short, with 6 bases between. The CDR3 DNA sequence: TGTGCCAGCAGCGTAGGGGACCCTGGAAACACCATATATTTT. It yields the protein CASSVGDPGNTIYF.

By proportion, this clone is medium-sized. The chain combines TRBV4-2 with TRBJ2-1, with 11 bases that match TRBD2. Germline trimming cut 1 base from V and 5 bases from J; bases unmatched to any gene: 4. The CDR3 has 16 residues. Germline lookup yields CDR1 LGHNA and CDR2 YNFKEQ. In nucleotides, the CDR3 is TGTGCCAGCAGCCAAGTTCTAGCGGGAGGAGACAATGAGCAGTTCTTC. Its translation is CASSQVLAGGDNEQFF.

This clone was seen a few times. The genes are TRBV7-9 and TRBJ2-7, with 10 bases fitting TRBD1. Germline CDR1 reads SEHNR; CDR2 reads FQNEAQ (reference sequence). V trimming: 5 bases; J trimming: 3 bases; junction bases outside the gene matches: 10. The CDR3 length is 16 residues. CDR3 sequence reads: CASSMPPGQGIYEQYF. The DNA of the CDR3 is TGTGCCAGCAGCATGCCTCCGGGACAGGGGATCTACGAGCAGTACTTC. Using reference TRBV7-9 and TRBJ2-7 for the parts outside the CDR3, the full variable domain is DTGVSQNPRHKITKRGQNVTFRCDPISEHNRLYWYRQTLGQGPEFLTYFQNEAQLEKSRLLSDRFSAERPKGSFSTLEIQRTEQGDSAMYLCASSMPPGQGIYEQYFGPGTRLTVT.

The chain employs TRBV5-4 and TRBJ2-1, with 8 bases identical to TRBD2. With 3 bases clipped from V and 5 bases from J, the junction kept 10 bases outside the gene matches. In germline, CDR1 is SGHNT, CDR2 YYREEE (reference sequence). This CDR3 has 16 residues. The CDR3 DNA sequence: TGTGCCAGCAGCTCCCCACTAGCGGTAATCAACAATGAGCAGTTCTTC. It translates to CASSSPLAVINNEQFF.

The chain is built from TRBV27 and TRBJ2-1, with unresolved D. The CDR3 spans 15 residues. Germline V gene data show CDR1 as MNHEY and CDR2 as SMNVEV (reference sequence). V dropped 3 bases and J dropped 5 bases, with 14 bases sitting between them. CDR3 in amino acids: CASSFWSGSNNEQFF. DNA for the CDR3: TGTGCCAGCAGTTTTTGGTCCGGGTCGAACAATGAGCAGTTCTTC.

Only one count was recorded for this clone. V gene TRBV29-1 combines with J gene TRBJ1-3; D is possibly TRBD1 (5 bases). Germline CDR1 and CDR2: SQVTM and ANQGSEA. V dropped 0 bases and J dropped 0 bases, with 12 bases sitting between them. The CDR3 covers 16 residues. The CDR3: CSVEDQRQISGNTIYF. The CDR3, as DNA: TGCAGCGTTGAAGATCAGCGACAGATCTCTGGAAACACCATATATTTT.

The chain uses TRBV15 and TRBJ2-2; 9 nucleotides line up with TRBD2. CDR3 length: 14 amino acids. CDR1 and CDR2 from the germline V gene are LNHNV and YYDKDF (reference sequence). Trimming at V came to 9 bases and at J to 3 bases, leaving 5 bases not matched to a gene. The CDR3 sequence: CATRAGGDTGELFF. Here the CDR3 DNA reads TGTGCCACGCGGGCGGGAGGGGACACCGGGGAGCTGTTTTTT.

The chain couples TRBV14 to TRBJ2-2; D may be TRBD2 (6 bases). Germline CDR1 and CDR2: SGHDN and FVKESK. Trimming cost V 2 bases and J 5 bases, with 12 bases left between them. The CDR3 has 15 amino acids. The CDR3 DNA reads TGTGCCAGCAGCCAACGCGGGGTTCGTACCGGGGAGCTGTTTTTT. It specifies CASSQRGVRTGELFF. Full variable domain (rest looked up from reference TRBV14 and TRBJ2-2): EAGVTQFPSHSVIEKGQTVTLRCDPISGHDNLYWYRRVMGKEIKFLLHFVKESKQDESGMPNNRFLAERTGGTYSTLKVQPAELEDSGVYFCASSQRGVRTGELFFGEGSRLTVL.

This chain joins TRBV19 and TRBJ2-7, with 9 bases matching TRBD2. Germline values: CDR1 LNHDA, CDR2 SQIVND (reference sequence). V lost 3 bases, J lost 2 bases, and 11 bases stayed unmatched. This CDR3 contains 17 residues. CDR3 in amino acids: CASSMAGSGRKAYEQYF. CDR3 nucleotide sequence: TGTGCCAGTAGTATGGCCGGGAGCGGGAGGAAGGCCTACGAGCAGTACTTC.

This clone was counted once. This chain joins TRBV4-2 and TRBJ2-5; TRBD1 is a possible D gene (7 bases). Germline CDR1 LGHNA, CDR2 YNFKEQ. The V gene lost 0 bases and the J gene lost 5 bases, with 16 bases spanning the gap. The length of the CDR3 is 16 residues. The CDR3 here is CASSQDKAGGLETQYF. CDR3 nucleotides: TGTGCCAGCAGCCAAGATAAGGCAGGGGGGCTTGAGACCCAGTACTTC.

The V and J genes are TRBV27 and TRBJ2-2, with TRBD2 matching 8 bases. The J segment lost 5 bases and the V segment lost 4 bases, leaving 6 bases of the junction unmatched. From germline, CDR1 is MNHEY and CDR2 SMNVEV (reference sequence). The CDR3 sequence is 15 residues long. CDR3: CASSSAGVRTGELFF. The CDR3 nucleotides read TGTGCCAGCAGTTCAGCGGGAGTTCGGACCGGGGAGCTGTTTTTT.